Listed below are T cell receptor beta chains from one sample, sequenced in a study of OX40 agonist ivuxolimab in advanced cancers. The assay was immunoSEQ multiplex PCR, and TCRdb's table has in-frame clones only and misses some. The sample comprises over 9,000 clones, about 82% of which are singletons, and approximately 32% rests with the top ten. The sequencing used CD4+ or CD8+ T cells sorted from blood, collected in a trial of the OX40 agonist ivuxolimab. The source is an adult with an advanced solid tumor such as melanoma, head and neck, liver or kidney cancer. CDR3s include the opening cysteine and the closing phenylalanine or tryptophan. The D gene is left open where the match is weak. Expanded clones are given a class, and other clones once, few, many or no size at all.

DNA: TGTGCCAGCAGTGACTATGATGAGCAGTTCTTC
CDR3: CASSDYDEQFF
D: .
J: TRBJ2-1
size: once
V: TRBV27
length: 11

DNA: TGTGCCAGCAGCATTCTGGACAGTGGGGAGCAGTACTTC
CDR3: CASSILDSGEQYF
D: .
J: TRBJ2-7
size: few
V: TRBV5-6
length: 13

DNA: TGTGCCAGTCTTCCCGTGGGGAGCTATGGCTACACCTTC
CDR3: CASLPVGSYGYTF
D: .
J: TRBJ1-2
size: few
V: TRBV2
length: 13

DNA: TGTGCCAGCAGCCAAGAAGGGGGCTCAACGAACACTGAAGCTTTCTTT
CDR3: CASSQEGGSTNTEAFF
D: TRBD1
J: TRBJ1-1
size: .
V: TRBV4-2
length: 16

DNA: TGTGCCAGCAGCTTTCCTGTCTCGGGGGATGGCTACACCTTC
CDR3: CASSFPVSGDGYTF
D: .
J: TRBJ1-2
size: .
V: TRBV28
length: 14

DNA: TGCAGTGGGCTGAACTATGGCTACACCTTC
CDR3: CSGLNYGYTF
D: .
J: TRBJ1-2
size: .
V: TRBV20-1
length: 10

DNA: TGTGCCAGCAGCTCCGACTCACTGGGGTATGGCTACACCTTC
CDR3: CASSSDSLGYGYTF
D: .
J: TRBJ1-2
size: .
V: TRBV11-1
length: 14

DNA: TGTGCCAGCAGTTTTGCTAATTCCTACGAGCAGTACTTC
CDR3: CASSFANSYEQYF
D: .
J: TRBJ2-7
size: once
V: TRBV27
length: 13

DNA: TGTGCCAGCAGCTTGGCCGGGACAGACTACGAGCAGTACTTC
CDR3: CASSLAGTDYEQYF
D: TRBD1
J: TRBJ2-7
size: .
V: TRBV13
length: 14

DNA: TGCGCCAGCAGCTTGGTGGTTCAAGAGACCCAGTACTTC
CDR3: CASSLVVQETQYF
D: .
J: TRBJ2-5
size: .
V: TRBV5-1
length: 13

DNA: TGTGCCTGGACCCATACCAGGGGACAGGAGGGCTACACCTTC
CDR3: CAWTHTRGQEGYTF
D: TRBD1
J: TRBJ1-2
size: .
V: TRBV30
length: 14

DNA: TGTGCCACCAGCAGAGGAGCAGGACTTTACTCCTACGAGCAGTACTTC
CDR3: CATSRGAGLYSYEQYF
D: .
J: TRBJ2-7
size: few
V: TRBV15
length: 16

DNA: TGTGCCAGCAGCACCCACCCACAGGGAGCTGAAAAACTGTTTTTT
CDR3: CASSTHPQGAEKLFF
D: .
J: TRBJ1-4
size: .
V: TRBV9
length: 15

DNA: TGTGCCTACCGGGTGGGCGCGCAGGGTGGGACGAACTCCTACGAGCAGTACTTC
CDR3: CAYRVGAQGGTNSYEQYF
D: .
J: TRBJ2-7
size: .
V: TRBV30
length: 18

DNA: TGTGCCAGTTCGGGACAGGTCAACACCATATATTTT
CDR3: CASSGQVNTIYF
D: TRBD1
J: TRBJ1-3
size: .
V: TRBV7-9
length: 12

DNA: TGTGCCAGCTCACCCCTGCCTAGCGGGTCTTCCTACAATGAGCAGTTCTTC
CDR3: CASSPLPSGSSYNEQFF
D: TRBD2
J: TRBJ2-1
size: .
V: TRBV18
length: 17

DNA: TGTGCCAGCAGCAGTACTAGCGGGGACTACGAGCAGTACTTC
CDR3: CASSSTSGDYEQYF
D: TRBD2
J: TRBJ2-7
size: once
V: TRBV5-5
length: 14

DNA: TGTGCCTGGAGTATGGGAAGTGGCTACACCTTC
CDR3: CAWSMGSGYTF
D: .
J: TRBJ1-2
size: .
V: TRBV30
length: 11

DNA: TGTGCCAGCAGCCTAGCGGGAGAGGGGTACGAGCAGTACTTC
CDR3: CASSLAGEGYEQYF
D: TRBD2
J: TRBJ2-7
size: .
V: TRBV6-5
length: 14

DNA: TGTGCCAGCAGCCCGGAGGGGAACACTGAAGCTTTCTTT
CDR3: CASSPEGNTEAFF
D: .
J: TRBJ1-1
size: few
V: TRBV9
length: 13

DNA: TGTGCCAGCTCAGCGACAGGGGGAGACACTGAAGCTTTCTTT
CDR3: CASSATGGDTEAFF
D: TRBD1
J: TRBJ1-1
size: .
V: TRBV18
length: 14

DNA: TGTGCGTTACCCCTGGGGCAGTTCTTC
CDR3: CALPLGQFF
D: .
J: TRBJ2-1
size: .
V: TRBV6-5
length: 9

DNA: TGTGCCAGCAGTTCCACAGGGGGATTCAATGGCTACACCTTC
CDR3: CASSSTGGFNGYTF
D: TRBD1
J: TRBJ1-2
size: once
V: TRBV27
length: 14

DNA: TGTGCCAGCAGTTTAGTCGGGCTCTTCGGAGGCGAGCAGTACTTC
CDR3: CASSLVGLFGGEQYF
D: .
J: TRBJ2-7
size: .
V: TRBV27
length: 15

DNA: TGTGCCAGCTCACCACCGGAGCGAACAGGGTTCGACTACAATGAGCAGTTCTTC
CDR3: CASSPPERTGFDYNEQFF
D: .
J: TRBJ2-1
size: once
V: TRBV18
length: 18

DNA: TGTGCCAGCAGCCCTACCGGGACTAGCGGATACAATGTTAATACGCAGTATTTT
CDR3: CASSPTGTSGYNVNTQYF
D: TRBD2
J: TRBJ2-3
size: .
V: TRBV7-9
length: 18

DNA: TGTGCCAGCAGATACCCGGGACTTAACTCCAATGAGCAGTTCTTC
CDR3: CASRYPGLNSNEQFF
D: .
J: TRBJ2-1
size: .
V: TRBV28
length: 15